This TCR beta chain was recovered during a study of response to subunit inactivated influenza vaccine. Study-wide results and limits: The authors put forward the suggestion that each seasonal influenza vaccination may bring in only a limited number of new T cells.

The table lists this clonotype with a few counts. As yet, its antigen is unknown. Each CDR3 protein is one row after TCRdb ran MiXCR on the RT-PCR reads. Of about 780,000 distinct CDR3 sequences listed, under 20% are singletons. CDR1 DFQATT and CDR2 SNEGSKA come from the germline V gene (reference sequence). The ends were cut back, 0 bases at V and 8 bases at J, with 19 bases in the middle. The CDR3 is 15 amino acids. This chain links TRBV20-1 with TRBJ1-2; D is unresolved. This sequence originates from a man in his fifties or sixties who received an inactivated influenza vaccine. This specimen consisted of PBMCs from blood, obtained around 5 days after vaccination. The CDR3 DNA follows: TGCAGTGCTAGAGATAATGGTTCGGACCGTCGGGGCTACACCTTC. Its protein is CSARDNGSDRRGYTF.